The 16 T cell receptor beta chains in this list originate from one sample, sequenced in a study of early T cells in non-severe SARS-CoV-2 infection. TCRdb analysed the 5' RACE reads with MiXCR anew, one entry per CDR3 protein. The sample yields tens of thousands of distinct CDR3 sequences, over 15% seen once. The sequences come from whole blood, collected at baseline. The origin of the receptors is an adult who was a healthcare worker with PCR-confirmed SARS-CoV-2 infection or an uninfected control (not recorded which).

This clonotype appeared a few times. The chain has TRBV5-4 and TRBJ2-6; D uncertain. With 3 bases removed from V and 2 bases from J, the gap between germline ends came to 6 bases. Germline-derived CDR1 and CDR2 are SGHNT and YYREEE (reference sequence). This CDR3 has 14 residues. The CDR3 bases are TGTGCCAGCAGCTCCCAAACTGGGGCCAACGTCCTGACTTTC. It yields the protein CASSSQTGANVLTF. Full variable domain (remainder filled in from reference TRBV5-4 and TRBJ2-6): ETGVTQSPTHLIKTRGQQVTLRCSSQSGHNTVSWYQQALGQGPQFIFQYYREEENGRGNFPPRFSGLQFPNYSSELNVNALELDDSALYLCASSSQTGANVLTFGAGSRLTVL.

Only a few counts were recorded for this clonotype. The chain is built from TRBV5-1 and TRBJ1-2; D remains unclear. CDR1 and CDR2 from the germline V gene are SGHRS and YFSETQ. This CDR3 is 16 amino acids long. The V and J ends lost 3 bases and 4 bases respectively, with 19 bases between them. CDR3 protein: CASSSGYSKFLYGYTF. The CDR3 DNA follows: TGCGCCAGCAGCTCAGGTTACAGCAAATTCCTCTATGGCTACACCTTC.

This clonotype was found many times. The chain couples TRBV7-8 to TRBJ2-1; the D call may be TRBD1 or TRBD2 (7 bases each). There are 16 residues in the CDR3. Germline loops: CDR1 SGHVS, CDR2 FQNEAQ. The germline V and J ends were trimmed by 6 bases and 0 bases, with 15 bases remaining between them. This CDR3 is CASSVGGGSSYNEQFF. DNA for the CDR3: TGTGCCAGCAGTGTAGGGGGCGGGAGCTCCTACAATGAGCAGTTCTTC.

This clonotype was seen a few times. The V and J genes are TRBV20-1 and TRBJ2-7; TRBD2 is a possible D gene (6 bases). The germline V gene has CDR1 DFQATT and CDR2 SNEGSKA (reference sequence). V was shortened by 5 bases and J by 5 bases, with 13 bases between the two germline ends. This CDR3 region has 12 residues. The CDR3 sequence is CSAPRLGDEQYF. CDR3 DNA: TGCAGTGCTCCACGACTAGGCGACGAGCAGTACTTC.

This chain links TRBV27 with TRBJ2-6; D possibly uses TRBD1 or TRBD2 (5 bases each). This CDR3 contains 18 residues. Germline V gives CDR1 MNHEY, CDR2 SMNVEV (reference sequence). The V and J ends lost 6 bases and 0 bases respectively, with 18 bases between them. CDR3 nucleotides: TGTGCCAGCAGGCCGCTAGCAGGGCTGGGCTCTGGGGCCAACGTCCTGACTTTC. It is translated as CASRPLAGLGSGANVLTF.

The V and J genes are TRBV7-8 and TRBJ2-7; 9 positions match TRBD2. J lost 6 bases, V lost 0 bases, and 9 bases had no gene match. The CDR3 length is 16 residues. Germline V gene data show CDR1 as SGHVS and CDR2 as FQNEAQ. The CDR3 nucleotides read TGTGCCAGCAGCTTAGCTAGTAGCGGGAGTGCCATCGAGCAGTACTTC. Residues: CASSLASSGSAIEQYF.

This clonotype has only a few counts. The chain combines TRBV12-3 or TRBV12-4 with TRBJ2-3, with unresolved D. Trimming removed 6 bases at V and 7 bases at J, with 14 bases between. The CDR3 spans 13 residues. DNA of the CDR3: TGTGCCAGCAGCCCCACAACAATGAATACGCAGTATTTT. This translates into CASSPTTMNTQYF.

In this sample, this clonotype turned up many times. The chain has TRBV20-1 and TRBJ2-5, with TRBD1 matching over 9 bases. Germline assignment: CDR1 DFQATT and CDR2 SNEGSKA (reference sequence). V was clipped by 4 bases and J by 4 bases; unmatched bases: 10. CDR3 length equals 15 residues. Written as DNA, the CDR3 is TGCAGTGCTACCGTGCGGGACAGGGTTACAGAGACCCAGTACTTC. It translates to CSATVRDRVTETQYF.

The DNA for the CDR3 is TGTGCCAGCAGTCGTCCGGGACAGAGCTACAATGAGCAGTTCTTC. It encodes CASSRPGQSYNEQFF. The rearrangement links TRBV6-5 to TRBJ2-1; 7 nucleotides align to TRBD1. V lost 5 bases to trimming and J lost 3 bases; unmatched junction nucleotides: 7. Per germline, CDR1 MNHEY and CDR2 SVGAGI. This CDR3 region has 15 residues.

The chain carries TRBV10-3 and TRBJ1-2; D remains ambiguous. Germline CDR1 is ENHRY and CDR2 is SYGVKD. The CDR3 runs to 12 residues. The ends were cut back, 4 bases at V and 6 bases at J, with 9 bases in the middle. CDR3 sequence reads: CAISGTVDGYTF. The CDR3 DNA reads as TGTGCCATCAGTGGGACGGTGGATGGCTACACCTTC.

The J gene is TRBJ2-1, the V gene TRBV30, with 7 bases identical to TRBD2. Germline CDR1 reads GTSNPN; CDR2 reads SVGIG (reference sequence). The length of the CDR3 is 11 residues. Unmatched junction bases numbered 1, after V lost 5 bases and J lost 6 bases. This CDR3 is CAWGLVNEQFF. CDR3 coding DNA: TGTGCCTGGGGACTAGTCAATGAGCAGTTCTTC.

This clonotype came up a few times. J is TRBJ2-7 and V is TRBV19; perhaps TRBD2 as D (6 bases). The V end lost 5 bases, the J end lost 5 bases, and 10 bases lay between the germline ends. This CDR3 is built from 12 residues. Germline V gene lookup returns CDR1 LNHDA and CDR2 SQIVND (reference sequence). Here the CDR3 reads CASSPGTHEQYF. CDR3 sequence (DNA): TGTGCCAGTAGTCCCGGGACTCACGAGCAGTACTTC. The full variable domain, rest sourced from reference TRBV19 and TRBJ2-7, is DGGITQSPKYLFRKEGQNVTLSCEQNLNHDAMYWYRQDPGQGLRLIYYSQIVNDFQKGDIAEGYSVSREKKESFPLTVTSAQKNPTAFYLCASSPGTHEQYFGPGTRLTVT.

The chain employs TRBV10-2 and TRBJ2-7; D is possibly TRBD2 (6 bases). Germline V gives CDR1 WSHSY, CDR2 SAAADI. CDR3 length: 15 residues. V shed 3 bases and J shed 0 bases, with 12 bases lying between them. The CDR3 DNA is TGCGCCAGCAGTGATAGGAGGGTTTACTCCTACGAGCAGTACTTC. Protein sequence: CASSDRRVYSYEQYF.

The J gene is TRBJ2-7, the V gene TRBV7-2; 11 nucleotides line up with TRBD2. This CDR3 region has 15 residues. From germline, CDR1 is SGHTA and CDR2 FQGNSA. J lost 5 bases, V lost 6 bases, and 9 bases had no gene match. CDR3 in amino acids: CASRLIAGGSDEQYF. The DNA of the CDR3 is TGTGCCAGCAGGCTAATAGCGGGAGGGTCCGACGAGCAGTACTTC.

This clonotype was counted a few times. This chain joins TRBV7-9 and TRBJ2-7; D ambiguous. V lost 0 bases and J 3 bases, leaving 6 bases between the germline ends. The CDR3 has 13 residues. Germline CDR1 reads SEHNR; CDR2 reads FQNEAQ (reference sequence). In DNA, the CDR3 is TGTGCCAGCAGCTTAGCAAACTACTACGAGCAGTACTTC. This gives the protein CASSLANYYEQYF. The complete variable domain, with remaining parts taken from reference TRBV7-9 and TRBJ2-7, reads DTGVSQNPRHKITKRGQNVTFRCDPISEHNRLYWYRQTLGQGPEFLTYFQNEAQLEKSRLLSDRFSAERPKGSFSTLEIQRTEQGDSAMYLCASSLANYYEQYFGPGTRLTVT.

CDR3 sequence (DNA): TGTGCCAGCAGCTTACACAAAGAGACCCAGTACTTC. Amino acids: CASSLHKETQYF. The chain combines TRBV7-9 with TRBJ2-5; D not certain. Germline V gene data show CDR1 as SEHNR and CDR2 as FQNEAQ (reference sequence). The CDR3 totals 12 residues. The V and J ends lost 2 bases and 3 bases respectively, with 4 bases between them.